Sequencing of this T cell receptor beta chain was carried out in a study of control samples from healthy donors and cancer patients. Some clones are missing from TCRdb's copy, which holds only in-frame ones; the method was immunoSEQ multiplex PCR. The profile shows tens of thousands of clones, approximately 84% of them singletons. This clone was seen a single time. With 7 bases clipped from V and 3 bases from J, the junction kept 6 bases outside the gene matches. This CDR3 comprises 15 residues. Germline loops: CDR1 LNHDA, CDR2 SQIVND (reference sequence). The chain joins TRBV19 to TRBJ2-1, with 10 positions matching TRBD2. The source material was PBMCs. The TCR originated in a man between 65 and 85 years old with lung cancer. This CDR3 is CASKTSGVYYNEQFF. Written as DNA, the CDR3 is TGTGCCAGTAAAACTAGCGGGGTGTACTACAATGAGCAGTTCTTC.